The entry below gives a single TCR beta chain sequence along with its context. Method: immunoSEQ multiplex PCR; TCRdb's copy keeps in-frame clones and lacks some. The sample records 100,000 to 150,000 clones, 92% being singletons. This specimen belongs to a study of control samples from healthy donors and cancer patients. This CDR3 is 15 amino acids long. In germline, CDR1 is SQVTM, CDR2 ANQGSEA. V was clipped by 1 base and J by 2 bases, with 12 bases between them. This receptor was obtained from a woman aged 50 to 60 in good health. The sample taken for sequencing was blood. The genes are TRBV29-1 and TRBJ2-1; D possibly corresponds to TRBD2 (5 bases). The CDR3 sequence is CSVEGFGGPYNEQFF. For the CDR3, the DNA is TGCAGCGTTGAAGGATTTGGCGGGCCCTACAATGAGCAGTTCTTC.